These T cell receptor beta chains were read from a single sample in a study of T cells in Graves' hyperthyroidism and ophthalmopathy. A single record per CDR3 protein comes from TCRdb applying MiXCR to the multiplex PCR reads. The sample has 500,000 or so distinct CDR3 sequences, around 15% seen once; the top ten hold about 29%. Sequenced material: blood. The receptors here all came from a woman in her thirties with Graves' ophthalmopathy. Each CDR3 is given with its conserved first and last residue. D genes are given only for firm matches. Expanded clones get a size class; other rows say once, few or many, or leave the size out.

V	size	J	D	DNA	CDR3
TRBV6-1	-	TRBJ1-3	-	TGTGCCGCCCACCGGGGGGGCTCTGGAAACACCATATATTTT	CAAHRGGSGNTIYF
TRBV4-2	few	TRBJ2-7	-	TGTGCCAGCAGCCAAGGGTGGCCGGGTCCCTACGAGCAGTACTTC	CASSQGWPGPYEQYF
TRBV28	-	TRBJ2-5	-	TGTGCCAGCAGTGCGTCCCCTCCACGCGGAGAGACCCAGTACTTC	CASSASPPRGETQYF
TRBV5-1	many	TRBJ1-2	-	TGCGCCAGCAGCTCGGGGGGACCGGGTGGCGGCTACACCTTC	CASSSGGPGGGYTF
TRBV24-1	many	TRBJ2-1	TRBD2	TGTGCCACCAGTGAATGGACTAGCGAGGGTCTGGGTGAGCAGTTCTTC	CATSEWTSEGLGEQFF
TRBV28	many	TRBJ1-1	-	TGTGCCAGCAGTTTCTTCACAGGATCGGGGGGAATGAACACTGAAGCTTTCTTT	CASSFFTGSGGMNTEAFF
TRBV19	-	TRBJ1-2	-	TGTGCCAGTAGCATGAGTGGCAGGGGAATTGGTGGCTACACCTTC	CASSMSGRGIGGYTF
TRBV5-1	-	TRBJ1-5	-	TGCGCCAGCAGTTTGGCGGGATTCAATCAGCCCCAGCATTTT	CASSLAGFNQPQHF
TRBV18	many	TRBJ2-5	-	TGTGCCAGCTCACCGCCGGACAGATGGGAAGAGACCCAGTACTTC	CASSPPDRWEETQYF
TRBV7-8	-	TRBJ2-5	TRBD2	TGTGCCAGCAGCTTAAGTACAGGGAGGTCGCTAGCGGGAGAAGAGACCCAGTACTTC	CASSLSTGRSLAGEETQYF
TRBV20-1	few	TRBJ2-7	TRBD2	TGCAGTGCTAGAGATGGAGCGGGAAGATTCTACGAGCAGTACTTC	CSARDGAGRFYEQYF
TRBV28	few	TRBJ2-7	TRBD2	TGTGCCAGCTTCGGCGGGGGTAGCGCCTACGAGCAGTACTTC	CASFGGGSAYEQYF
TRBV12-3/TRBV12-4	-	TRBJ1-4	-	TGTGCCAGCAGACGGACATCTGAAAAACTGTTTTTT	CASRRTSEKLFF
TRBV6-6	-	TRBJ2-4	-	TGTGCCAGCAGTTACTCTTCAGGGGTAAACATTCAGTACTTC	CASSYSSGVNIQYF
TRBV5-1	-	TRBJ2-2	-	TGCGCCAGCAGGGGCCGGAACACCGGGGAGCTGTTTTTT	CASRGRNTGELFF
TRBV2	many	TRBJ1-1	-	TGTGCCAGCACCATTCCCGGGACAAGGGCTTTCTTT	CASTIPGTRAFF
TRBV18	few	TRBJ2-7	-	TGTGCCAGCTCTCCCCCGGGACTCAAAGACTACGAGCAGTACTTC	CASSPPGLKDYEQYF
TRBV9	-	TRBJ1-1	-	TGTGCCAGCAGCGCACAGCCAGGGGTGAACACTGAAGCTTTCTTT	CASSAQPGVNTEAFF
TRBV28	few	TRBJ1-2	-	TGTGCCAGCAGTTCGAGGTATGGCTACACCTTC	CASSSRYGYTF
TRBV11-3	many	TRBJ2-3	TRBD2	TGTGCCAGCAGCCCAGATAGCGGGAGGCTAGATACGCAGTATTTT	CASSPDSGRLDTQYF
TRBV5-1	many	TRBJ1-1	-	TGCGCCAGCAGCTTCAGAGCGGGCACTGAAGCTTTCTTT	CASSFRAGTEAFF
TRBV30	-	TRBJ2-3	-	TGTGCCTGGAGTGTATCCTCAAGCGCAGATACGCAGTATTTT	CAWSVSSSADTQYF
TRBV2	few	TRBJ1-5	TRBD1	TGTGCCAGCAGTCAACAGGGGGCGGAACAGCCCCAGCATTTT	CASSQQGAEQPQHF
TRBV28	few	TRBJ1-2	-	TGTGCCAGCATCCCGAATTCTTGGGCTCGTGGCTACACCTTC	CASIPNSWARGYTF
TRBV28	many	TRBJ2-7	-	TGTGCCAGCGGTGAGGGTCGCTTCTACGAGCAGTACTTC	CASGEGRFYEQYF
TRBV6-1	few	TRBJ2-3	-	TGTGCCGGCTCCAGGGATTTTAGCACAGATACGCAGTATTTT	CAGSRDFSTDTQYF
TRBV28	many	TRBJ2-5	-	TGTGCCAGCAGTCTCCTAGGGGAGCTCCAAGAGACCCAGTACTTC	CASSLLGELQETQYF
TRBV28	-	TRBJ2-1	TRBD2	TGTGCCAGCAGTCTGCCGTCTACCCGGACTAGCGGGAGGTACAATGAGCAGTTCTTC	CASSLPSTRTSGRYNEQFF
TRBV15	few	TRBJ1-4	-	TGTGCCACCAGCAGAGGGCCGACTGAAAAACTGTTTTTT	CATSRGPTEKLFF
TRBV28	many	TRBJ2-1	-	TGTGCCAGCAGTTTAGCCGGCTATGAGCAGTTCTTC	CASSLAGYEQFF
TRBV20-1	few	TRBJ1-5	-	TGCAGTGCAAACCAGGGGCCAAGCAATCAGCCCCAGCATTTT	CSANQGPSNQPQHF
TRBV6-1	few	TRBJ2-1	-	TGTGCCAGCAGTTATAACTACAATGAGCAGTTCTTC	CASSYNYNEQFF
TRBV30	many	TRBJ1-4	-	TGTGCCTGGAATTTTCTCAGGGGTGAAAAACTGTTTTTT	CAWNFLRGEKLFF
TRBV19	few	TRBJ2-1	-	TGTGCCAGTAACATCAGACCGGGCCTAGAAGGGGGGAAGCAGTTCTTC	CASNIRPGLEGGKQFF
TRBV24-1	-	TRBJ1-1	TRBD1	TGTGCCACCGGGGACAGGGAAGTTGCTTTCTTT	CATGDREVAFF
TRBV4-1	many	TRBJ1-2	TRBD1	TGCGCCAGCAGCCAAGAGGGGACAGGGGGCTATGGCTACACCTTC	CASSQEGTGGYGYTF
TRBV20-1	many	TRBJ2-1	TRBD2	TGCAGTGCTTGGGGACTAGGCTCCTACAATGAGCAGTTCTTC	CSAWGLGSYNEQFF
TRBV11-2	many	TRBJ2-7	TRBD1	TGTGCCAGCAGCTCCTACGGAGGGACAGGGAACGAGCAGTACTTC	CASSSYGGTGNEQYF
TRBV27	-	TRBJ2-1	TRBD2	TGTGCCAGCAGTCCACAGCGGGAAGGTCATGAGCAGTTCTTC	CASSPQREGHEQFF
TRBV6-2/TRBV6-3	few	TRBJ1-2	-	TGTGCCACCCGTCCTAATACAGGGCTAGGAGGCTACACCTTC	CATRPNTGLGGYTF
TRBV29-1	many	TRBJ1-2	TRBD1	TGCAGCGTGGCTCCGGGACAGGGGTATGGCTACACCTTC	CSVAPGQGYGYTF
TRBV6-2/TRBV6-3	-	TRBJ2-5	TRBD2	TGTGCCAGCAGTTACTCCCGAACAGGGACTAGGCCGACCCAGTACTTC	CASSYSRTGTRPTQYF
TRBV28	many	TRBJ1-5	TRBD1	TGTGCCAGCAGTTTATCAGGGACAGGCCGAAATCAGCCCCAGCATTTT	CASSLSGTGRNQPQHF
TRBV18	many	TRBJ2-3	-	TGTGCCAGCTCACCACCGGCAGAAGCAGATACGCAGTATTTT	CASSPPAEADTQYF
TRBV10-3	many	TRBJ2-2	-	TGTGCCATCAGTGGGTCCCCTGCCACCCTATCCGGGGAGCTGTTTTTT	CAISGSPATLSGELFF
TRBV20-1	-	TRBJ2-1	TRBD2	TGCAGTGCTAGCGGGGGACTAGCGGGAGGGCCGGATGAGCAGTTCTTC	CSASGGLAGGPDEQFF
TRBV6-1	-	TRBJ2-1	TRBD2	TGTGCCAGCAGGGTACTAGCGCCAACCTACAATGAGCAGTTCTTC	CASRVLAPTYNEQFF
TRBV4-2	-	TRBJ2-7	-	TGTGCCAGCAGCCAAGATCCCGGGACGGCGTCCTACGAGCAGTACTTC	CASSQDPGTASYEQYF
TRBV29-1	-	TRBJ2-5	TRBD2	TGCAGCGTGGGTTGGGGACTAGCGGGGGAGAAAGAGACCCAGTACTTC	CSVGWGLAGEKETQYF
TRBV28	many	TRBJ2-7	TRBD1	TGTGCCAGCAGTTTTGGGGACAGTACCTACGAGCAGTACTTC	CASSFGDSTYEQYF
TRBV30	many	TRBJ2-2	-	TGTGCCTGGAGGCCACAGACCGGGGAGCTGTTTTTT	CAWRPQTGELFF
TRBV5-1	-	TRBJ2-7	-	TGCGCCAGCAGCTTGGATGGGACCCCGCACGAGCAGTACTTC	CASSLDGTPHEQYF
TRBV28	many	TRBJ1-3	-	TGTGCCAGCAGTAGCCCGGGATACGGAAACACCATATATTTT	CASSSPGYGNTIYF
TRBV5-5	few	TRBJ2-2	-	TGTGCCAGCAGCCGAGGGACGACCGGGGAGCTGTTTTTT	CASSRGTTGELFF
TRBV19	-	TRBJ2-4	TRBD1	TGTGCCAGTAGTATAAGGGGACAGGCTTTCGGCAAAAACATTCAGTACTTC	CASSIRGQAFGKNIQYF